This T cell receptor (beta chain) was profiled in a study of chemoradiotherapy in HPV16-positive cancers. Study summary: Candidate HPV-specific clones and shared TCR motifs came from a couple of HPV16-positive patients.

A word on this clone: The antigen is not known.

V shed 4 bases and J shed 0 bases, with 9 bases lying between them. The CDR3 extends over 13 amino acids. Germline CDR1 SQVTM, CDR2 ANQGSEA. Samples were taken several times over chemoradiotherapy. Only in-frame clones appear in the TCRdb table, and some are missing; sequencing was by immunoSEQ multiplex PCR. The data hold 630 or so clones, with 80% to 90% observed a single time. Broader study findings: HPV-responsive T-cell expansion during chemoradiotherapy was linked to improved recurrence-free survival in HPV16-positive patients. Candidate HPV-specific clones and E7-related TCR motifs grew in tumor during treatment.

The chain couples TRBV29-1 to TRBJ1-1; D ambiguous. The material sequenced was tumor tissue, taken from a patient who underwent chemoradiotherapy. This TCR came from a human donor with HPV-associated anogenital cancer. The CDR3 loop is CSVVGLMNTEAFF. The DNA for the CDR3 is TGCAGCGTTGTCGGGCTTATGAACACTGAAGCTTTCTTT.